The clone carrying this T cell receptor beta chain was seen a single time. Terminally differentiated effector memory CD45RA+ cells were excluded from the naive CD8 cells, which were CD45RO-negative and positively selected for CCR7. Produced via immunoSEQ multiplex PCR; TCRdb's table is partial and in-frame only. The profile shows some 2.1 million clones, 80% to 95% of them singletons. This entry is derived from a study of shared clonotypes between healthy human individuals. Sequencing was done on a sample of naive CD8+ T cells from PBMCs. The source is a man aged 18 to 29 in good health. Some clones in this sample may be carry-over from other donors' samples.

CDR3 coding DNA: TGTGCCAGCAGCTTCTCTGCGGGGGTCCGCACAGATACGCAGTATTTT. It yields the protein CASSFSAGVRTDTQYF. The gene calls are TRBV11-2 and TRBJ2-3; TRBD2 matches at 7 bases. Germline-derived CDR1 and CDR2 are SGHAT and FQNNGV. The CDR3 loop spans 16 amino acids. Trimming took 3 bases from V and 1 from J; bases not matched to a gene: 7.